Listed here is a single T cell receptor (beta chain). Its antigen remains unidentified. The data are from a study of Graves' ophthalmopathy and Graves' hyperthyroidism. Study-wide findings and caveats: The model flagged ophthalmopathy progression at approximately 66% sensitivity and under 75% specificity. Most clonotypes expanded in thyroid above 0.001 frequency were present in blood too.

If patients had other autoimmune diseases, uncontrolled infections, pregnancy or lactation, they were excluded. As diagnostic evidence, clinical symptoms, serum thyroxine, TRAb, thyroid ultrasound and orbital computed tomography were relied upon. As the template, RNA transcripts were used to amplify TCR beta CDR3 regions. RT-PCR in the first round used HTBI primers; a second-round multiplex PCR followed. TCRdb redid the calling of the multiplex PCR reads with MiXCR, one entry per CDR3 protein. The table lists hundreds of thousands of distinct CDR3 sequences, 22% of them singletons. The CDR3 consists of 15 residues. Per the germline V gene, CDR1 is MNHEY and CDR2 is SVGEGT. The V end lost 6 bases, the J end lost 4 bases, and 19 bases lay between the germline ends.

This chain uses TRBV6-2 or TRBV6-3 with TRBJ2-7; the D gene is possibly TRBD2 (5 bases). This receptor was identified in a young woman with stable Graves' hyperthyroidism. Some clones in this sample may be carry-over from other donors' samples. Source material: peripheral blood. The CDR3 region is CASRKLLADSYEQYF. The CDR3 nucleotides are TGTGCCAGCAGGAAACTCCTTGCGGACTCGTACGAGCAGTACTTC.